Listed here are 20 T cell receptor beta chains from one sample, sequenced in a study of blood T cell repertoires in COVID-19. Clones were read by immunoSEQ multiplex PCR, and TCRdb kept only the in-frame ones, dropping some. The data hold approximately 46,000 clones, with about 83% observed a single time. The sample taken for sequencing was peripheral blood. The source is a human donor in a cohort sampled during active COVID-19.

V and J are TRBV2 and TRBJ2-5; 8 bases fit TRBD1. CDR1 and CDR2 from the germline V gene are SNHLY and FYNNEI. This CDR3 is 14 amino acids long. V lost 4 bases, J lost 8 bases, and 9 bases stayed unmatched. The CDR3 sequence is CASSATGQVPTQYF. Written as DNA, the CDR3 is TGTGCCAGCAGTGCCACGGGACAGGTACCTACCCAGTACTTC.

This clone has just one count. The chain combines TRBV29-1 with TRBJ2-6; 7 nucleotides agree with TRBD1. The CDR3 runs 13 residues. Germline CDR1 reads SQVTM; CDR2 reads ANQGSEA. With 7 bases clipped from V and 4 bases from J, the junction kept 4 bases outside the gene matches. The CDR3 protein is CSAVTGGANVLTF. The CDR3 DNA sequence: TGCAGCGCTGTGACAGGGGGGGCCAACGTCCTGACTTTC.

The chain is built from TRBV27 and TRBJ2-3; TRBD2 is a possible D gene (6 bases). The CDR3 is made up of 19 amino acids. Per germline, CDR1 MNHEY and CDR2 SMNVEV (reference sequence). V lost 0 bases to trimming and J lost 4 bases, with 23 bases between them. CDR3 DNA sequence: TGTGCCAGCAGTTTATCGACCACAGGAGGGTGGGATGGGGCAGATACGCAGTATTTT. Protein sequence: CASSLSTTGGWDGADTQYF.

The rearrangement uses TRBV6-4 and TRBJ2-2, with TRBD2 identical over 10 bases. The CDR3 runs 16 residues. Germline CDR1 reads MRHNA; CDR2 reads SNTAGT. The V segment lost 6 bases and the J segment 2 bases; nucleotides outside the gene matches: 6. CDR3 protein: CASRALAGVNTGELFF. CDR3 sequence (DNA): TGTGCCAGCAGAGCCCTAGCGGGAGTCAACACCGGGGAGCTGTTTTTT.

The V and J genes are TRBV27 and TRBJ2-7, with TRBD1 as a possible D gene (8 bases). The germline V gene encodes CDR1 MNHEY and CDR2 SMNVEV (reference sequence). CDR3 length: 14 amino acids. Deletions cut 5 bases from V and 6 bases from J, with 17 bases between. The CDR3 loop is CASSTYRGGGEQYF. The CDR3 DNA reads TGTGCCAGCAGTACCTACAGGGGGGGAGGCGAGCAGTACTTC.

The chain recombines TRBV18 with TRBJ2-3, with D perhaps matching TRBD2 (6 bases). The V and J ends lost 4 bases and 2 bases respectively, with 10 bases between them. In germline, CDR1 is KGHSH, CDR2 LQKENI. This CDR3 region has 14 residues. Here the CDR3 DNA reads TGTGCCAGCTCACAGGACTACTCCACAGATACGCAGTATTTT. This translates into CASSQDYSTDTQYF.

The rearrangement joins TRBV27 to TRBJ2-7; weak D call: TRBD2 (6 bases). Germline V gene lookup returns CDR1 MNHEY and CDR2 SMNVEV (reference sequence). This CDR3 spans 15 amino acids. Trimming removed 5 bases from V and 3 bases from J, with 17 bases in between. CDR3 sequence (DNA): TGTGCCAGCAGTCCCGCGGGGAAAGGTATCTACGAGCAGTACTTC. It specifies CASSPAGKGIYEQYF.

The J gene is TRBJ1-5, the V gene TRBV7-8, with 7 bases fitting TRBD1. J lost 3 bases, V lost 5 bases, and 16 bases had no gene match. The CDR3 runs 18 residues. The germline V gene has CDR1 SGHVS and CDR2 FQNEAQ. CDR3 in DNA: TGTGCCAGCAGCACCCGGAGGACAGGAGTTTTAGTCAATCAGCCCCAGCATTTT. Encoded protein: CASSTRRTGVLVNQPQHF.

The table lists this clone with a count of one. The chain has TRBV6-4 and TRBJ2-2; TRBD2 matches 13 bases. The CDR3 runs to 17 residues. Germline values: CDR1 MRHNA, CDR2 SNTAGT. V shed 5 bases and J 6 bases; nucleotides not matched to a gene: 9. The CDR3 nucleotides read TGTGCCAGCAGTCTCAGGACTAGCGGGAGTGGCGCCGGGGAGCTGTTTTTT. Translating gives CASSLRTSGSGAGELFF.

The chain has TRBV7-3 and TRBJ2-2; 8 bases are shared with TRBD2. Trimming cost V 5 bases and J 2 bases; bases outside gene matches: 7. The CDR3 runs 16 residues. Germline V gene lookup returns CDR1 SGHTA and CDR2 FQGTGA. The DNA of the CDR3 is TGTGCCAGCAGCCAGCGGGGGATCCCAAACACCGGGGAGCTGTTTTTT. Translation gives CASSQRGIPNTGELFF. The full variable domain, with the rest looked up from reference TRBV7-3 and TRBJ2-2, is GAGVSQTPSNKVTEKGKYVELRCDPISGHTALYWYRQSLGQGPEFLIYFQGTGAADDSGLPNDRFFAVRPEGSVSTLKIQRTERGDSAVYLCASSQRGIPNTGELFFGEGSRLTVL.

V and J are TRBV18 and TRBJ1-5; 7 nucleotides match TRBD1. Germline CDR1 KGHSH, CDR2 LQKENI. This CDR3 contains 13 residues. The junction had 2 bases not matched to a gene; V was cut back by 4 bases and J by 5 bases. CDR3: CASSRTGDQPQHF. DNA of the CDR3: TGTGCCAGCTCACGCACAGGGGATCAGCCCCAGCATTTT.

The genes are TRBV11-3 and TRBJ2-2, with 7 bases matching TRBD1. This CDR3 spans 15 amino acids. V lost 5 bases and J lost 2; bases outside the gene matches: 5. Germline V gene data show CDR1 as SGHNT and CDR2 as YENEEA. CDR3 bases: TGTGCCAGCAGCGCTTGGGACAGTAACACCGGGGAGCTGTTTTTT. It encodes CASSAWDSNTGELFF.

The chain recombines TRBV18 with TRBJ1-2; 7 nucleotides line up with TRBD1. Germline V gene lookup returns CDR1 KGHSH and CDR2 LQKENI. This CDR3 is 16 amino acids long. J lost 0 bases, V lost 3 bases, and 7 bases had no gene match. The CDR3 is CASSPLGQNANYGYTF. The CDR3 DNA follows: TGTGCCAGCTCACCCTTGGGACAGAACGCTAACTATGGCTACACCTTC.

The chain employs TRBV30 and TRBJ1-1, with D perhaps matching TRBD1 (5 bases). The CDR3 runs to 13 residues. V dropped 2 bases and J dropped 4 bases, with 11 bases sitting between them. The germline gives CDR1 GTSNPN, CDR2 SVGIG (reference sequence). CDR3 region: CAWSYRGFTEAFF. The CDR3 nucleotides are TGTGCCTGGAGTTACCGGGGGTTCACTGAAGCTTTCTTT.

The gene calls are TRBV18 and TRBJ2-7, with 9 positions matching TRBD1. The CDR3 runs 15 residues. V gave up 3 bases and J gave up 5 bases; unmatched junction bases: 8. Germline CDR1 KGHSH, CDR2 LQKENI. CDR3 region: CASSPSRTGANEQYF. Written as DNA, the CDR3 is TGTGCCAGCTCACCTAGCAGGACAGGGGCTAACGAGCAGTACTTC. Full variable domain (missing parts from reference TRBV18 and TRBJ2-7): NAGVMQNPRHLVRRRGQEARLRCSPMKGHSHVYWYRQLPEEGLKFMVYLQKENIIDESGMPKERFSAEFPKEGPSILRIQQVVRGDSAAYFCASSPSRTGANEQYFGPGTRLTVT.

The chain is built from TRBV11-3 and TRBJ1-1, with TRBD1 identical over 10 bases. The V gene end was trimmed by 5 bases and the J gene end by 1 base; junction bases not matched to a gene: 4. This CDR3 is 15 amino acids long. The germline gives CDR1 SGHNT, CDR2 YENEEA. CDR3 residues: CASSARQGANTEAFF. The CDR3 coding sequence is TGTGCCAGCAGCGCAAGACAGGGGGCGAACACTGAAGCTTTCTTT.

The CDR3 protein is CATSRVAGGRLTDTQYF. CDR3 in DNA: TGTGCCACCAGCAGAGTAGCGGGAGGGCGATTAACAGATACGCAGTATTTT. This chain joins TRBV15 and TRBJ2-3; 11 bases fit TRBD2. The CDR3 contains 17 residues. Germline assignment: CDR1 LNHNV and CDR2 YYDKDF (reference sequence). The V and J ends lost 1 base and 3 bases, in that order; junction bases with no gene match: 6. The full variable domain, completed using reference TRBV15 and TRBJ2-3, is DAMVIQNPRYQVTQFGKPVTLSCSQTLNHNVMYWYQQKSSQAPKLLFHYYDKDFNNEADTPDNFQSRRPNTSFCFLDIRSPGLGDTAMYLCATSRVAGGRLTDTQYFGPGTRLTVL.

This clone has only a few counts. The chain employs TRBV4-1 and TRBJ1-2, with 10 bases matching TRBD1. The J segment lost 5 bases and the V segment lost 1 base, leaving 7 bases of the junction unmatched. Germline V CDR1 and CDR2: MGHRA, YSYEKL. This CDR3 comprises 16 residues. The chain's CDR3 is CASSQGLDRGRYGYTF. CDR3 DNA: TGCGCCAGCAGCCAAGGATTGGACAGGGGGAGATATGGCTACACCTTC.

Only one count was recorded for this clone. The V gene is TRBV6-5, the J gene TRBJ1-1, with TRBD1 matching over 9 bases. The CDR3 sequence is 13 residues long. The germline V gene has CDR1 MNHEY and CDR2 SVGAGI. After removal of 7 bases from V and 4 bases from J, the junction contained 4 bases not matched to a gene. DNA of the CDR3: TGTGCCAGCACCATGACAGGGGGCACTGAAGCTTTCTTT. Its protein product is CASTMTGGTEAFF.

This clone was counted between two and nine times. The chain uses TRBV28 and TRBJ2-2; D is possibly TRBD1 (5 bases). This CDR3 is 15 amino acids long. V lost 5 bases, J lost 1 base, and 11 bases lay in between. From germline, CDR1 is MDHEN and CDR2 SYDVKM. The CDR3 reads CASSPSGQNTGELFF. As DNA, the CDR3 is TGTGCCAGCAGTCCCTCCGGACAGAACACCGGGGAGCTGTTTTTT.